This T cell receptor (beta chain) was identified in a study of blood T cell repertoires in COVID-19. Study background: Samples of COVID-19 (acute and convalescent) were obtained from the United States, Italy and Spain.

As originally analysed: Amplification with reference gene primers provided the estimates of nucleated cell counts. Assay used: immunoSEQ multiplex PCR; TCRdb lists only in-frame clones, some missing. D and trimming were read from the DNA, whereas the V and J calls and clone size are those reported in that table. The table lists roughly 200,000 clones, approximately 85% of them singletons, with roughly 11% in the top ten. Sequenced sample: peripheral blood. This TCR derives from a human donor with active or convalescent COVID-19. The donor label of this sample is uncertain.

CDR3 sequence: CASSFGQGSGTEAFF. CDR3 in DNA: TGCGCCAGCAGCTTCGGGCAGGGGTCGGGCACTGAAGCTTTCTTT. V usage is TRBV5-1 and J usage is TRBJ1-1, with D perhaps TRBD1 (6 bases). Trimming removed 2 bases at V and 4 bases at J, with 15 bases between. The CDR3 totals 15 residues. Germline CDR1 reads SGHRS; CDR2 reads YFSETQ.